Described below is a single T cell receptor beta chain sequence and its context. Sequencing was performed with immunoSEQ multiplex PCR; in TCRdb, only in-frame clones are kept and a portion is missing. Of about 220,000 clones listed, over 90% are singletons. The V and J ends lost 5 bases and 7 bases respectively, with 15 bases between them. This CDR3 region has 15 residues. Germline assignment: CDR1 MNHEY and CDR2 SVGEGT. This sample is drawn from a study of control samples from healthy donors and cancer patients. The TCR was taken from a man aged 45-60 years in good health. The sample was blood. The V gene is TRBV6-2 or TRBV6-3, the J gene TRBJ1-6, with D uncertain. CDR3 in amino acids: CASSEMRGRNSPLHF. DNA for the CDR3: TGTGCCAGCAGTGAGATGCGGGGTAGGAATTCACCCCTCCACTTT.